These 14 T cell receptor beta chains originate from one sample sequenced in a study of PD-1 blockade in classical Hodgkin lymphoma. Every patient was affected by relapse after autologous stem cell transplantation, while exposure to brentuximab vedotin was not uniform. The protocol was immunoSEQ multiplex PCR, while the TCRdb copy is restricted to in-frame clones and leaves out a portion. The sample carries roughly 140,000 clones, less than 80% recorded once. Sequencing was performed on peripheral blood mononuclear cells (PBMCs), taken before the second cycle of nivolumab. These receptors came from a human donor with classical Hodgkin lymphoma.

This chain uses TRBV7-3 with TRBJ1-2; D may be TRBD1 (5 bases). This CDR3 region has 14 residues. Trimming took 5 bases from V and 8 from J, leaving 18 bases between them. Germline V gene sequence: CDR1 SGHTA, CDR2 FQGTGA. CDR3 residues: CASSPIGGTRGYTF. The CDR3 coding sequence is TGTGCCAGCAGCCCTATCGGCGGGACGCGAGGCTACACCTTC.

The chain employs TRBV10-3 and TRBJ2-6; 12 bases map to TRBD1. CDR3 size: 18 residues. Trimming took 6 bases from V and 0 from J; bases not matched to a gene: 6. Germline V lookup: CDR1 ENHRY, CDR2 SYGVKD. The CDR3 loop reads CAIRPGTGGNSGANVLTF. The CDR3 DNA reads TGTGCCATCAGGCCCGGGACAGGGGGCAACTCTGGGGCCAACGTCCTGACTTTC.

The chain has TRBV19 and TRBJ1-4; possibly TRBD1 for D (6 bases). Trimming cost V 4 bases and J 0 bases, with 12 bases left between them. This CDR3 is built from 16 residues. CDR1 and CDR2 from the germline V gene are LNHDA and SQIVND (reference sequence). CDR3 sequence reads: CASSNPRTATNEKLFF. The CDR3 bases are TGTGCCAGTAGTAACCCAAGGACAGCAACTAATGAAAAACTGTTTTTT.

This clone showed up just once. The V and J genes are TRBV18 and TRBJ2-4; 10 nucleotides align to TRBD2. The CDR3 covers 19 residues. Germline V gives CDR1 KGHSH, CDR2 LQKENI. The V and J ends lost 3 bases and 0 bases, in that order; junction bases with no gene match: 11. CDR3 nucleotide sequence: TGTGCCAGCTCACCGCGGTACCTAGCGGGGGACTTAGCCAAAAACATTCAGTACTTC. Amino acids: CASSPRYLAGDLAKNIQYF.

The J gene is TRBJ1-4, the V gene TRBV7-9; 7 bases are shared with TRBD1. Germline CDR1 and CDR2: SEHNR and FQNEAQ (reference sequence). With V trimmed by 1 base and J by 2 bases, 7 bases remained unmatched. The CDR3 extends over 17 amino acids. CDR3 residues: CASSLGLPGGTNEKLFF. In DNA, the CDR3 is TGTGCCAGCAGCTTAGGACTCCCAGGGGGGACTAATGAAAAACTGTTTTTT.

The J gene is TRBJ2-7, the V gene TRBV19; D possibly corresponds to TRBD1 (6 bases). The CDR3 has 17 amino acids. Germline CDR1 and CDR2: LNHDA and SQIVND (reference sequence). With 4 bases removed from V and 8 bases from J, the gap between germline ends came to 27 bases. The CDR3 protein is CASSRGAVGTSAGQQYF. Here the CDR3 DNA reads TGTGCCAGTAGTAGAGGGGCGGTTGGGACATCGGCCGGCCAGCAGTACTTC.

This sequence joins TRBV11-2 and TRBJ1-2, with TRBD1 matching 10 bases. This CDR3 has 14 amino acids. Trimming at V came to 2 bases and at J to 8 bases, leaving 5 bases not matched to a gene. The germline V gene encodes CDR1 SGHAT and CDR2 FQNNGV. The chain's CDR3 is CASSLIGTGEGYTF. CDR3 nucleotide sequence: TGTGCCAGCAGCTTAATTGGGACAGGGGAAGGCTACACCTTC.

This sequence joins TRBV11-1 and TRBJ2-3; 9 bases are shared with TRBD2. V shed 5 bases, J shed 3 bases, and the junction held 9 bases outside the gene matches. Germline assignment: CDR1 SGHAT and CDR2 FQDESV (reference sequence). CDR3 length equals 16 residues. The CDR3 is CASSISAGGGTDTQYF. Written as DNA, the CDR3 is TGTGCCAGCAGCATTTCAGCGGGAGGAGGTACAGATACGCAGTATTTT.

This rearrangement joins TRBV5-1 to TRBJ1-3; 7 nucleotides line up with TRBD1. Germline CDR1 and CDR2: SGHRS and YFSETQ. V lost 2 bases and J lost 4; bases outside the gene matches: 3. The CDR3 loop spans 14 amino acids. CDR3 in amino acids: CASSFSGQGNTIYF. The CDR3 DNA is TGCGCCAGCAGCTTCTCGGGACAGGGAAACACCATATATTTT.

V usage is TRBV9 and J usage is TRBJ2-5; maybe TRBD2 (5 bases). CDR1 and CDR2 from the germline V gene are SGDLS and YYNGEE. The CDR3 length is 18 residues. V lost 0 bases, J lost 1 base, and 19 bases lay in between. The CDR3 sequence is CASSVGVQRQASQETQYF. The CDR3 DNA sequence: TGTGCCAGCAGCGTAGGGGTTCAGCGGCAGGCCTCCCAAGAGACCCAGTACTTC.

The CDR3 DNA sequence: TGTGCCAGCAGCCAGAGCGGGGACACCTACGAGCAGTACTTC. Amino acids: CASSQSGDTYEQYF. The gene calls are TRBV5-5 and TRBJ2-7; D may be TRBD2 (7 bases). This CDR3 spans 14 amino acids. Germline-derived CDR1 and CDR2 are SGHKS and YYEKEE (reference sequence). V lost 4 bases and J lost 2, with 13 bases in between.

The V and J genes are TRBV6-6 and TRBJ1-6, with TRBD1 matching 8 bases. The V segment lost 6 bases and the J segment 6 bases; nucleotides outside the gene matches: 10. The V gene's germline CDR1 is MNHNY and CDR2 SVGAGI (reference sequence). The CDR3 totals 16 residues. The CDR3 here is CASRMDSGQGNSPLHF. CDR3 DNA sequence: TGTGCCAGCAGGATGGACAGCGGACAGGGTAATTCACCCCTCCACTTT.

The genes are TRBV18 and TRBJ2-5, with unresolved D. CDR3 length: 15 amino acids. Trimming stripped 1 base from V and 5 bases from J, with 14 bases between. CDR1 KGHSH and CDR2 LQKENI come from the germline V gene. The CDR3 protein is CASSPLWTGPETQYF. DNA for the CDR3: TGTGCCAGCTCACCACTGTGGACCGGCCCGGAGACCCAGTACTTC.

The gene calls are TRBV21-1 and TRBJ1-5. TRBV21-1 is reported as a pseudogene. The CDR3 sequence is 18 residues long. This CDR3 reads CASSQEGVVQQSNQPQHF. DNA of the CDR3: TGTGCCAGCAGCCAGGAAGGAGTTGTGCAGCAAAGCAATCAGCCCCAGCATTTT.